Below, 20 T cell receptor beta chains from the same sample are listed, as sequenced in a study of blood T cell repertoires in COVID-19. Assay: immunoSEQ multiplex PCR; the TCRdb copy retains only in-frame clones and omits some. Here the sample spans about 39,000 clones, about 82% being singletons. The sequencing input was peripheral blood. These TCRs come from a man aged 55-75 years in a cohort sampled during active COVID-19.

The DNA for the CDR3 is TGTGCCAGCAGCTTACGGAGCTATGGCTACACCTTC. Residues: CASSLRSYGYTF. The chain joins TRBV5-6 to TRBJ1-2; the D is unclear. Trimming took off 2 bases at V and 4 bases at J, with 6 bases between the two ends. The CDR3 loop spans 12 amino acids. Germline CDR1 reads SGHDT; CDR2 reads YYEEEE.

V usage is TRBV6-2 or TRBV6-3 and J usage is TRBJ1-6; 9 positions match TRBD1. The CDR3 length is 18 residues. V was pared by 5 bases and J by 7 bases, with 15 bases of the junction left unmatched. Germline lookup yields CDR1 MNHEY and CDR2 SVGEGT. CDR3 residues: CASSQSRLIGQGNSPLHF. The CDR3 DNA sequence: TGTGCCAGCAGTCAGTCTCGTCTCATAGGACAGGGGAATTCACCCCTCCACTTT.

The DNA of the CDR3 is TGTGCCAGCAGCCTGGGACAGGGAAGAAGCAATCAGCCCCAGCATTTT. It is translated as CASSLGQGRSNQPQHF. The chain links TRBV3-1 (or the pseudogene TRBV3-2) to TRBJ1-5; 9 nucleotides align to TRBD1. V shed 4 bases and J 1 base; nucleotides not matched to a gene: 5. Per germline, CDR1 LGHDT and CDR2 YNNKEL (reference sequence). This CDR3 has 16 residues.

The chain is built from TRBV11-2 and TRBJ2-7; D is undetermined. Germline lookup yields CDR1 SGHAT and CDR2 FQNNGV. This CDR3 region has 12 residues. Trimming took off 1 base at V and 4 bases at J, with 5 bases between the two ends. This chain's CDR3 is CASSLGRYEQYF. Here the CDR3 DNA reads TGTGCCAGCAGCTTAGGGCGGTACGAGCAGTACTTC.

The rearrangement uses TRBV30 and TRBJ2-5; D unclear. Trimming pared 5 bases from V and 2 bases from J, leaving 12 bases between. CDR1 and CDR2 (germline): GTSNPN, SVGIG (reference sequence). The length of the CDR3 is 13 residues. This CDR3 is CAWEPDSQETQYF. The DNA for the CDR3 is TGTGCCTGGGAACCCGACTCACAAGAGACCCAGTACTTC.

CDR3 sequence reads: CASSLGRQGKYF. The DNA of the CDR3 is TGTGCCAGCAGCTTGGGAAGGCAGGGAAAGTACTTC. The rearrangement uses TRBV5-6 and TRBJ2-7; TRBD1 might be the D (5 bases). CDR3 length: 12 amino acids. Trimming removed 0 bases from V and 11 bases from J, with 12 bases in between. Germline CDR1 SGHDT, CDR2 YYEEEE.

The rearrangement uses TRBV28 and TRBJ1-5; a possible D gene is TRBD1 (5 bases). V gave up 4 bases and J gave up 4 bases, with 14 bases separating them. The germline V gene encodes CDR1 MDHEN and CDR2 SYDVKM. The CDR3 covers 15 residues. The CDR3 DNA is TGTGCCAGCAGTTCCTGGGCGGGGGATAATCAGCCCCAGCATTTT. Its protein is CASSSWAGDNQPQHF. Looking up the rest from reference TRBV28 and TRBJ1-5 gives the full variable domain: DVKVTQSSRYLVKRTGEKVFLECVQDMDHENMFWYRQDPGLGLRLIYFSYDVKMKEKGDIPEGYSVSREKKERFSLILESASTNQTSMYLCASSSWAGDNQPQHFGDGTRLSIL.

J is TRBJ2-7 and V is TRBV7-9; D ambiguous. Germline lookup yields CDR1 SEHNR and CDR2 FQNEAQ (reference sequence). Trimming took 2 bases from V and 0 from J, leaving 8 bases between them. The CDR3 runs 14 residues. CDR3 nucleotides: TGTGCCAGCAGCTTATACGACACCTCCTACGAGCAGTACTTC. This encodes CASSLYDTSYEQYF.

This clone is a singleton in its sample. The chain combines TRBV13 with TRBJ2-5; unclear D gene. There are 14 residues in the CDR3. Germline lookup yields CDR1 PRHDT and CDR2 FYEKMQ (reference sequence). Trimming shortened V by 2 bases and J by 3 bases, and 10 bases separated the two germline ends. The CDR3 region has the DNA TGTGCCAGCAGCTTATCAGAGAGCGAAGAGACCCAGTACTTC. Translation gives CASSLSESEETQYF. Complete variable domain (other parts from reference TRBV13 and TRBJ2-5): AAGVIQSPRHLIKEKRETATLKCYPIPRHDTVYWYQQGPGQDPQFLISFYEKMQSDKGSIPDRFSAQQFSDYHSELNMSSLELGDSALYFCASSLSESEETQYFGPGTRLLVL.

The chain joins TRBV28 to TRBJ2-3, with a tentative D call TRBD1 (5 bases). V was pared by 4 bases and J by 4 bases, with 18 bases between. CDR1 is MDHEN, CDR2 SYDVKM, per germline. The CDR3 sequence is 16 residues long. CDR3 coding DNA: TGTGCCAGCAGTTGGGCAGGGAATCGCCTCGCAGATACGCAGTATTTT. This gives the protein CASSWAGNRLADTQYF.

DNA of the CDR3: TGTGCCAGCAGCGCCCGTGGGTTGCGGACTGAAGCTTTCTTT. Amino acids: CASSARGLRTEAFF. This chain joins TRBV9 and TRBJ1-1; D remains ambiguous. From germline, CDR1 is SGDLS and CDR2 YYNGEE. Trimming removed 3 bases at V and 5 bases at J, with 14 bases between. The CDR3 is 14 residues long.

The V gene is TRBV9, the J gene TRBJ1-1; D remains ambiguous. Germline V gives CDR1 SGDLS, CDR2 YYNGEE. V was shortened by 0 bases and J by 1 base, with 13 bases between the two germline ends. The CDR3 spans 16 residues. The DNA for the CDR3 is TGTGCCAGCAGCGTAGGATTGATACAGACGAACACTGAAGCTTTCTTT. Translation: CASSVGLIQTNTEAFF.

The chain joins TRBV6-5 to TRBJ2-5; D possibly corresponds to TRBD2 (5 bases). Germline V gene sequence: CDR1 MNHEY, CDR2 SVGAGI. V lost 7 bases to trimming and J lost 2 bases, with 17 bases between them. There are 15 residues in the CDR3. The CDR3 protein is CASTPLEGGQETQYF. The CDR3 nucleotides read TGTGCCAGCACCCCACTTGAGGGCGGACAAGAGACCCAGTACTTC.

V gene TRBV19 combines with J gene TRBJ1-2; D gene ambiguous. The V and J ends lost 5 bases and 6 bases respectively, with 19 bases between them. The CDR3 totals 15 residues. In germline, CDR1 is LNHDA, CDR2 SQIVND (reference sequence). CDR3 in DNA: TGTGCCAGTAGTTCCCAGGTCGGGGTTACAAATGGCTACACCTTC. Translating it yields CASSSQVGVTNGYTF.

CDR3 bases: TGTGCCAGCAGTGACGGTGGCGGGGGGGTTTCTGATACGCAGTATTTT. It is translated as CASSDGGGGVSDTQYF. The chain is built from TRBV25-1 and TRBJ2-3; the match to TRBD2 covers 9 bases. The length of the CDR3 is 16 residues. Germline V gene lookup returns CDR1 MGHDK and CDR2 SYGVNS. With 3 bases clipped from V and 6 bases from J, the junction kept 10 bases outside the gene matches.

This clone was counted a few times. This chain joins TRBV30 and TRBJ1-2, with D tentatively TRBD1 (6 bases). The V gene lost 4 bases and the J gene lost 2 bases, with 11 bases spanning the gap. Germline loops: CDR1 GTSNPN, CDR2 SVGIG (reference sequence). The CDR3 extends over 13 amino acids. The CDR3 DNA reads TGTGCCTGGAATCAAGGGGGAAACTATGGCTACACCTTC. This translates into CAWNQGGNYGYTF.

V and J are TRBV24-1 and TRBJ1-5; 7 bases match TRBD1. With 3 bases clipped from V and 2 bases from J, the junction kept 3 bases outside the gene matches. Germline V gene data show CDR1 as KGHDR and CDR2 as SFDVKD. CDR3 length: 15 amino acids. This CDR3 reads CATSDGGGRNQPQHF. CDR3 sequence (DNA): TGTGCCACCAGTGATGGAGGGGGCCGCAATCAGCCCCAGCATTTT.

The chain joins TRBV25-1 to TRBJ1-3; D is perhaps TRBD1 (5 bases). The length of the CDR3 is 14 residues. Germline values: CDR1 MGHDK, CDR2 SYGVNS. With 7 bases removed from V and 2 bases from J, the gap between germline ends came to 12 bases. The CDR3 DNA sequence: TGTGCCAGCACTGAGGCGGGGGCTGGAAACACCATATATTTT. Protein product: CASTEAGAGNTIYF.

The V gene is TRBV19, the J gene TRBJ2-6, with D possibly being TRBD2 (6 bases). The germline CDR1 and CDR2 sequences are LNHDA and SQIVND (reference sequence). The CDR3 runs 17 residues. Trimming removed 3 bases from V and 0 bases from J, with 12 bases in between. The CDR3 DNA is TGTGCCAGTAGTATTCCGTGGAGGGTCTCTGGGGCCAACGTCCTGACTTTC. Translation: CASSIPWRVSGANVLTF.

The CDR3 coding sequence is TGTGCCAGCAGCTCCTTCCGGACAGGGCTTACCGGGGAGCTGTTTTTT. Its protein is CASSSFRTGLTGELFF. The chain carries TRBV5-6 and TRBJ2-2; 8 bases are shared with TRBD1. This CDR3 region has 16 residues. Trimming at V came to 3 bases and at J to 5 bases, leaving 9 bases not matched to a gene. Per germline, CDR1 SGHDT and CDR2 YYEEEE.